This T cell receptor (beta chain) originates from a study of T-cell reconstitution after alpha-beta-depleted transplantation in children. Germline CDR1 and CDR2: MNHEY and SVGAGI. J was trimmed by 6 bases and V by 5 bases; bases with no gene match: 8. CDR3 size: 14 residues. Preparation of the TCRbeta library involved a method that used unique molecular identifiers. Each CDR3 protein gets one entry after TCRdb re-called the PCR reads with MiXCR. The sample lists approximately 240,000 distinct CDR3 sequences; around 9.5% were seen once. This chain uses TRBV6-5 with TRBJ1-2; TRBD1 matches at 8 bases. This receptor was identified in a human donor who donated a stem cell graft to a child with acute lymphoblastic leukemia. The sample in question was PBMCs from the stem cell graft donor, obtained from the stem cell graft. CDR3 DNA sequence: TGTGCCAGCAGTCCACAGGGGGTCGTGCATGGCTACACCTTC. It is translated as CASSPQGVVHGYTF.